One and the same sample provided the 13 T cell receptor beta chains below, sequenced in a study of cytomegalovirus exposure and HLA in healthy donors. It was with 60 Vbeta and 13 Jbeta primers that the PCR ran. Sequencing was performed with immunoSEQ multiplex PCR; in TCRdb, only in-frame clones are kept and a portion is missing. The repertoire consists of about 110,000 clones, with 65% to 80% occurring once and the leading ten covering around 4.8%. What was sequenced was PBMCs. These receptors originate from a man aged 30-40 years in good health and CMV-seropositive.

The rearrangement uses TRBV6-5 and TRBJ2-7, with 9 bases that match TRBD1. CDR3 length: 14 residues. The trim removed 5 bases at V and 3 bases at J, leaving 5 bases unmatched. CDR1 and CDR2 from the germline V gene are MNHEY and SVGAGI. CDR3: CASSIDRGYYEQYF. The CDR3 region has the DNA TGTGCCAGCAGTATCGACAGGGGGTACTACGAGCAGTACTTC.

J is TRBJ2-5 and V is TRBV27; D is possibly TRBD1 (5 bases). CDR1 is MNHEY and CDR2 is SMNVEV in the germline V gene (reference sequence). This CDR3 is 15 amino acids long. Trimming removed 0 bases at V and 2 bases at J, with 10 bases between. The chain's CDR3 is CASSLSRTTQETQYF. CDR3 DNA: TGTGCCAGCAGTTTATCGAGGACAACACAAGAGACCCAGTACTTC.

The chain recombines TRBV6-5 with TRBJ1-2, with 8 bases aligning to TRBD1. V trimming: 7 bases; J trimming: 3 bases; junction bases outside the gene matches: 7. The germline V gene has CDR1 MNHEY and CDR2 SVGAGI. This CDR3 has 14 residues. The CDR3: CASTRNRGDYGYTF. Written as DNA, the CDR3 is TGTGCCAGCACCCGGAACAGGGGGGACTATGGCTACACCTTC.

J is TRBJ2-3 and V is TRBV9; D perhaps matches TRBD2 (7 bases). Germline-derived CDR1 and CDR2 are SGDLS and YYNGEE. This CDR3 region has 17 residues. V was shortened by 4 bases and J by 1 base, with 19 bases between the two germline ends. The CDR3 region is CASSRSGGGGGTDTQYF. The CDR3 nucleotides are TGTGCCAGCAGCCGCTCTGGAGGGGGGGGAGGCACAGATACGCAGTATTTT.

The chain combines TRBV7-9 with TRBJ1-3; D gene unclear. Germline V lookup: CDR1 SEHNR, CDR2 FQNEAQ (reference sequence). This CDR3 contains 16 residues. V was shortened by 4 bases and J by 7 bases, with 20 bases between the two germline ends. CDR3 region: CASSSPSVTAWNTIYF. The CDR3, as DNA: TGTGCCAGCAGCTCTCCGAGCGTTACGGCTTGGAACACCATATATTTT.

This clone was seen many times. The rearrangement joins TRBV19 to TRBJ1-5; no clear D gene. From germline, CDR1 is LNHDA and CDR2 SQIVND (reference sequence). Trimming pared 2 bases from V and 5 bases from J, leaving 10 bases between. The CDR3 sequence is 14 residues long. The DNA of the CDR3 is TGTGCCAGTAGTATAATGGGCGACCATCAGCCCCAGCATTTT. Translated: CASSIMGDHQPQHF.

This chain joins TRBV4-3 and TRBJ2-1; D gene unclear. The CDR3 spans 13 residues. The germline CDR1 and CDR2 sequences are LGHNA and YSLEER. Trimming left V 2 bases short and J 4 bases short, with 6 bases between. In nucleotides, the CDR3 is TGCGCCAGCAGCCAATCTACGTACAATGAGCAGTTCTTC. Residues: CASSQSTYNEQFF.

The rearrangement links TRBV27 to TRBJ1-2; 7 bases align to TRBD1. With 2 bases clipped from V and 4 bases from J, the junction kept 7 bases outside the gene matches. CDR1 MNHEY and CDR2 SMNVEV come from the germline V gene (reference sequence). The CDR3 contains 15 residues. The CDR3 here is CASSLREGAAYGYTF. The DNA of the CDR3 is TGTGCCAGCAGTTTACGGGAGGGGGCGGCCTATGGCTACACCTTC.

V is TRBV5-8 and J is TRBJ1-6; D may be TRBD1 (6 bases). Deletions cut 0 bases from V and 6 bases from J, with 10 bases between. This CDR3 comprises 15 residues. Germline V gene sequence: CDR1 SGHTS, CDR2 YDEGEE. This CDR3 is CASSLVQGSNSPLHF. CDR3 DNA: TGTGCCAGCAGCTTGGTGCAGGGGAGTAATTCACCCCTCCACTTT. Complete variable domain (other parts from reference TRBV5-8 and TRBJ1-6): EAGVTQSPTHLIKTRGQQATLRCSPISGHTSVYWYQQALGLGLQFLLWYDEGEERNRGNFPPRFSGRQFPNYSSELNVNALELEDSALYLCASSLVQGSNSPLHFGNGTRLTVT.

This chain uses TRBV6-1 with TRBJ1-3; tentative D call: TRBD1 (6 bases). The germline CDR1 and CDR2 sequences are MNHNS and SASEGT. The CDR3 contains 15 residues. Trimming took off 2 bases at V and 4 bases at J, with 12 bases between the two ends. In nucleotides, the CDR3 is TGTGCCAGCAGTGAACAGGGGCTCGCAGGAAACACCATATATTTT. Its translation is CASSEQGLAGNTIYF.

This sequence joins TRBV29-1 and TRBJ2-3, with 13 bases fitting TRBD2. The CDR3 spans 16 residues. Losses at the gene ends were 2 bases for V and 9 bases for J; bases not matched to a gene: 11. In germline, CDR1 is SQVTM, CDR2 ANQGSEA. CDR3 coding DNA: TGCAGCGTTGAAATGAGCTGGACTAGCGGGGGTTTGACGCAGTATTTT. Amino acid sequence: CSVEMSWTSGGLTQYF.

The chain carries TRBV28 and TRBJ1-3; D unresolved. Germline CDR1 reads MDHEN; CDR2 reads SYDVKM. The CDR3 length is 15 residues. V lost 5 bases, J lost 0 bases, and 11 bases lay in between. CDR3 in amino acids: CASSPLRDSGNTIYF. The CDR3 DNA follows: TGTGCCAGCAGTCCCCTCCGGGACTCTGGAAACACCATATATTTT. The variable domain in full, completed from reference TRBV28 and TRBJ1-3, reads DVKVTQSSRYLVKRTGEKVFLECVQDMDHENMFWYRQDPGLGLRLIYFSYDVKMKEKGDIPEGYSVSREKKERFSLILESASTNQTSMYLCASSPLRDSGNTIYFGEGSWLTVV.

The chain links TRBV11-2 to TRBJ2-3; TRBD2 agrees at 12 bases. With V trimmed by 4 bases and J by 4 bases, 3 bases remained unmatched. Germline values: CDR1 SGHAT, CDR2 FQNNGV. The CDR3 totals 15 residues. The CDR3 coding sequence is TGTGCCAGCAGCTCGGCTAGCGGGGGGGCAGATACGCAGTATTTT. Protein product: CASSSASGGADTQYF.